The entry that follows covers one T cell receptor beta chain sequence. Antigen specificity is unknown. Produced via immunoSEQ multiplex PCR; TCRdb's table is partial and in-frame only. The repertoire has 45,000 to 50,000 clones, roughly nine tenths of them found once; the top ten carry about 0.35%. This entry is derived from a study of siplizumab effects on memory and regulatory T cells. Study-wide results and limits: Of the alloreactive clones, only a minor fraction mapped to unstimulated subsets. The mean Treg-derived percentage of mappable alloreactive CD4+ clones was around 69% with siplizumab compared with about 27% in controls. Some alloreactive sequences were traceable to unstimulated CD4+ memory cells, and siplizumab significantly reduced them.

Naive, memory, effector memory and TEMRA subsets, all unstimulated, were sequenced in three donor pairs. CDR1 SGHKS and CDR2 YYEKEE come from the germline V gene (reference sequence). The CDR3 runs to 14 residues. The V gene end was trimmed by 1 base and the J gene end by 6 bases; junction bases not matched to a gene: 5. The chain carries TRBV5-5 and TRBJ2-7; the match to TRBD1 covers 9 bases. The sample consisted of naive CD8+ T cells sorted from blood. This TCR was recovered from a human donor in good health. CDR3 nucleotides: TGTGCCAGCAGCTTGACAGGGGGCTATCGCGAGCAGTACTTC. Protein sequence: CASSLTGGYREQYF.